This TCR beta chain emerged from a study of blood T cell repertoires in COVID-19. Study-wide context: Researchers got acute and convalescent COVID-19 samples from the United States, Italy and Spain. T cells, B-cell-depleted T cells, or PBMCs provided the cDNA or gDNA that served as material.

Authors' processing steps: How many nucleated cells were present was estimated from reference gene primer amplification. Repertoires were generated with immunoSEQ multiplex PCR, while TCRdb's copy carries only in-frame clones and drops some. V, J and clone size were drawn from that table, and D and trimming were deduced from the DNA. This table holds 150,000 to 200,000 clones, more than 70% found once. Deletions cut 2 bases from V and 5 bases from J, with 3 bases between. The CDR3 is 11 amino acids. Germline values: CDR1 SGHAT, CDR2 FQNNGV. The chain employs TRBV11-2 and TRBJ2-5; D gene uncertain. Sequencing was performed on peripheral blood. The source is a woman aged 80 or over with active or convalescent COVID-19. The CDR3 nucleotides are TGTGCCAGCAGCTTACTCGAGACCCAGTACTTC. Protein sequence: CASSLLETQYF. Looking up the rest from reference TRBV11-2 and TRBJ2-5 gives the full variable domain: EAGVAQSPRYKIIEKRQSVAFWCNPISGHATLYWYQQILGQGPKLLIQFQNNGVVDDSQLPKDRFSAERLKGVDSTLKIQPAKLEDSAVYLCASSLLETQYFGPGTRLLVL.